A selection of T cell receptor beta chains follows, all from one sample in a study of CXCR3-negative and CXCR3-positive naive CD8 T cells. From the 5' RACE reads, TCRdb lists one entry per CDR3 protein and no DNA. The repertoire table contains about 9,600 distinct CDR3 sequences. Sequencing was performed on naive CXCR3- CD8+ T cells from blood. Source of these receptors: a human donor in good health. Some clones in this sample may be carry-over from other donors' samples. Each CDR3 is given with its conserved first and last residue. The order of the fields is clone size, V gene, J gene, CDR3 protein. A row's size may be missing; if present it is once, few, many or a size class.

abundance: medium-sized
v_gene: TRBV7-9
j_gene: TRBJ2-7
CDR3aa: CASSFPGGEQYF

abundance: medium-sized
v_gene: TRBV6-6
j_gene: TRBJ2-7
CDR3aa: CASSGQGVEQYF

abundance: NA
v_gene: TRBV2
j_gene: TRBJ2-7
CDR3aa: CASSEFGGLKAYEQYF

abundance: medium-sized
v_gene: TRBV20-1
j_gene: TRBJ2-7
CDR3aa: CSASWTGGTYEQYF

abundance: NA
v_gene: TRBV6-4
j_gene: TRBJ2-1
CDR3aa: CARRNSYNEQFF

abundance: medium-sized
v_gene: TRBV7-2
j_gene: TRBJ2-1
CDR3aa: CASSPLTTRGTEEFF

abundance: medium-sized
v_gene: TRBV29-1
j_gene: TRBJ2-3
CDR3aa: CSVESGRAIYTDTQYF

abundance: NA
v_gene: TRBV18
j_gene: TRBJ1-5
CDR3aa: CASSPDGQGAGQPQHF

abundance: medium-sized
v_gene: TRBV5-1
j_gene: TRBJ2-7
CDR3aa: CASSLEAEAYEQYF

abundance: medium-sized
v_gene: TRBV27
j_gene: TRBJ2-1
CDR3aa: CASSWEQGHEQFF

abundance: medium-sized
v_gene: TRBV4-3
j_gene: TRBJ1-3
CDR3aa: CASSQVLSTGSGNTIYF

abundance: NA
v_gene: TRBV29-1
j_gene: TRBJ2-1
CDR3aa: CIVEDLGLALGDNEQFF

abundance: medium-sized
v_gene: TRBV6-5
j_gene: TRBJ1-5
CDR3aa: CASSDRTGQPQHF

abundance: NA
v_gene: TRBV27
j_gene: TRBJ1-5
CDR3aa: CASSMGQGDQPQHF

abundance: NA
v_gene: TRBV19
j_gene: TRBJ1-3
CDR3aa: CATQGTGGSSGNTIYF

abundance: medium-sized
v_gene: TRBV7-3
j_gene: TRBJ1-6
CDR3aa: CASSLTPGSGSPLHF

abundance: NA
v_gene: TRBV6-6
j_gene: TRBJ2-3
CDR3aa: CATTNGDPAGGTDTQYF

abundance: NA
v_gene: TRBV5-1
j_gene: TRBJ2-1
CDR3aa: CASSPLSSGSYNEQFF

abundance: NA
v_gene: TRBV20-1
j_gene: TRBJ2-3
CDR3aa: CSAGVNAAGGADPLTDTQYF

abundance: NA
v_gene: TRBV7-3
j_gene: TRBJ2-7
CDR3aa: CASSLTSGSIYEQYF

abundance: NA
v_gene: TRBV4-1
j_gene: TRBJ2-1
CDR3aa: CASSLGLAGGPGNEQFF

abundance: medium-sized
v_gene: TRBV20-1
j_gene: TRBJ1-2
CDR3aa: CSARIQGGYGYTF

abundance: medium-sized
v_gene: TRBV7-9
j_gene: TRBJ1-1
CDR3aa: CASSGWDSHHHF

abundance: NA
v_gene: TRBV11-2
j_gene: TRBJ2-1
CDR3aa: CASSSITWEGYNEQFF

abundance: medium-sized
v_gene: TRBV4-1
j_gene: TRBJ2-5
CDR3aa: CASPIPETNQKETQYF

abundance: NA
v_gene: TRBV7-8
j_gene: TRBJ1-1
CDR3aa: CASSSAGGTEAFF

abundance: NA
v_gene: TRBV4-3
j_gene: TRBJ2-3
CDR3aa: CASSQDPSWSAQYF

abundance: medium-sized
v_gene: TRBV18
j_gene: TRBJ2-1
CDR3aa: CASSPSTASSYNEQFF

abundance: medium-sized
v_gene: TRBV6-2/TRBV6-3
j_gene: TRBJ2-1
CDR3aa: CASSYGREVWNEQFF

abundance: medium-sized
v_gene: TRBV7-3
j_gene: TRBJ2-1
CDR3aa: CASSLGQGKVEQFF

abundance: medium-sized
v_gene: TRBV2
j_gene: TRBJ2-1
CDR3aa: CASSETLASSYNEQFF

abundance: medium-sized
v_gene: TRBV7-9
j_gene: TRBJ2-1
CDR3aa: CASTLLNEQFF

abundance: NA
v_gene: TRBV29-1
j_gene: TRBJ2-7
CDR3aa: CSVVKQGSHEQYF

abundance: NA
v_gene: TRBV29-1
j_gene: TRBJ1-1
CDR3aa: CSVEGIWSTEAFF

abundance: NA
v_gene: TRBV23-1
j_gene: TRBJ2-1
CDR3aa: CASSRGTSGNYNEQFF

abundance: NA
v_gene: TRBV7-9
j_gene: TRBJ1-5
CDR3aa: CASSLAGRLDQPQHF

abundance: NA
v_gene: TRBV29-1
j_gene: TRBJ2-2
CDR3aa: CSVEDRGTGELFF

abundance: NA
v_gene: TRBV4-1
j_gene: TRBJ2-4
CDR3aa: CASSQEELAGNIQYF

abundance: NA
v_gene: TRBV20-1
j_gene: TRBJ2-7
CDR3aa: CSARETSGSAYEQYF

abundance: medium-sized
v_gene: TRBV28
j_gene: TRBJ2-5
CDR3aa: CASSLRPTNQETQYF

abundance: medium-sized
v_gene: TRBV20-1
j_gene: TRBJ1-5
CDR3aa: CSARDSWQNNQPQHF

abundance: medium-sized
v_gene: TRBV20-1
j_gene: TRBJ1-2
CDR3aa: CSALLQTPNYGYTF

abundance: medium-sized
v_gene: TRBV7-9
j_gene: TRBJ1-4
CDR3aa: CASSSTLLNEKLFF

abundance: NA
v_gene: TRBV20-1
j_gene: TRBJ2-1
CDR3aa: CSATLEYGNEQFF

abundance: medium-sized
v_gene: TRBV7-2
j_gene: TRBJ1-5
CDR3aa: CASSLGFGQPQHF

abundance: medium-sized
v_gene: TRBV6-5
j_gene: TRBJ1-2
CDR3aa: CASSPQGPGGYTF

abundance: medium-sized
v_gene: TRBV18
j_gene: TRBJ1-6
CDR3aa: CASSPEGSSSYNSPLHF

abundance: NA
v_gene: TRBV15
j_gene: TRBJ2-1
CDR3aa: CATSSYRGAGNEQFF